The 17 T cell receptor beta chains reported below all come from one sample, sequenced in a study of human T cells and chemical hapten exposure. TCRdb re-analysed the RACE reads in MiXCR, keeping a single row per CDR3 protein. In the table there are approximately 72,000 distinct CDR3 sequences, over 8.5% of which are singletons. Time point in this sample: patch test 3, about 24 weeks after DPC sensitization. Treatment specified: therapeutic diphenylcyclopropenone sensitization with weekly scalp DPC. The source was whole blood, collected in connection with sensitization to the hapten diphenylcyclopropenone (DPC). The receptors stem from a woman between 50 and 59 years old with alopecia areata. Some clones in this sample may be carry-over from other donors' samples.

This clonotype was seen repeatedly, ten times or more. CDR3 nucleotide sequence: TGTGCCAGCAGCTTAGCGTCCACGGGGGGGGTAAATGAGCAGTTCTTC. It is translated as CASSLASTGGVNEQFF. The chain employs TRBV7-6 and TRBJ2-1; TRBD2 matches 8 bases. CDR1 is SGHVS, CDR2 FNYEAQ, per germline. V lost 0 bases to trimming and J lost 7 bases; unmatched junction nucleotides: 8. The CDR3 extends over 16 amino acids.

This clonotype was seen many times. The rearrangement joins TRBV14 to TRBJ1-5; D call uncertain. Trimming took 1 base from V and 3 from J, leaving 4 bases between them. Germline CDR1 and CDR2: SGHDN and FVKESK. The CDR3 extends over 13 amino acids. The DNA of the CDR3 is TGTGCCAGCAGCCAAGCCCTCAATCAGCCCCAGCATTTT. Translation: CASSQALNQPQHF.

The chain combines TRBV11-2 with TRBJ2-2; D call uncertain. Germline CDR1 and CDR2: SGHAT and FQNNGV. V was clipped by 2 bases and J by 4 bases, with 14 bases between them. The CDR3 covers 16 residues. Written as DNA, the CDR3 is TGTGCCAGCAGCTTATTAAGTGGGAACCCCACCGGGGAGCTGTTTTTT. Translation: CASSLLSGNPTGELFF.

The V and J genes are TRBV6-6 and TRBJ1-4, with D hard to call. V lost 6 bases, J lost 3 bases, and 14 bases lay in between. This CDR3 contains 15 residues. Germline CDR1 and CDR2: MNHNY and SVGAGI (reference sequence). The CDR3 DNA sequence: TGTGCCAGCAGGTCCATGGCCCGGGCTAATGAAAAACTGTTTTTT. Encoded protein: CASRSMARANEKLFF.

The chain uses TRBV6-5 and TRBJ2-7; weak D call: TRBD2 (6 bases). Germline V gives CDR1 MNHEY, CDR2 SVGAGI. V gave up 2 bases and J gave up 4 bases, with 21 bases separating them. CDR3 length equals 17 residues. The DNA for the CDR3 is TGTGCCAGCAGTTACCCCGAGTCCGGGGGACGGTTATACGAGCAGTACTTC. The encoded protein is CASSYPESGGRLYEQYF.

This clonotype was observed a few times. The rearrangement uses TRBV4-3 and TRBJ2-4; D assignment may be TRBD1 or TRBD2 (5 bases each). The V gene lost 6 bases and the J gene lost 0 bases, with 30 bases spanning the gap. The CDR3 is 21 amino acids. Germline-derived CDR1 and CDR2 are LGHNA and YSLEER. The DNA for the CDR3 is TGCGCCAGCAGGAAAAATGCCGCCGGGACCCAAGAGGGGATAGCCAAAAACATTCAGTACTTC. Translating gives CASRKNAAGTQEGIAKNIQYF.

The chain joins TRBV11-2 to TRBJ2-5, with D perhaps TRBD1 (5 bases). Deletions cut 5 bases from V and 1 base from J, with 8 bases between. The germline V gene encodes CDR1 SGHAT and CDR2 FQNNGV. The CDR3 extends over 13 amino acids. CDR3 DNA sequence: TGTGCCAGCAGCAGGACATTCCAAGAGACCCAGTACTTC. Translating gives CASSRTFQETQYF.

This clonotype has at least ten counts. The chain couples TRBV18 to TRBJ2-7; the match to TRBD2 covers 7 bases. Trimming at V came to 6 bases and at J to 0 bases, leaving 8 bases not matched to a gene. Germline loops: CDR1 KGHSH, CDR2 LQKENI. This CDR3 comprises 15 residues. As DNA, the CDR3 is TGTGCCAGCTCTCGGGACGGGGGGTCCTCCTACGAGCAGTACTTC. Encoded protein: CASSRDGGSSYEQYF.

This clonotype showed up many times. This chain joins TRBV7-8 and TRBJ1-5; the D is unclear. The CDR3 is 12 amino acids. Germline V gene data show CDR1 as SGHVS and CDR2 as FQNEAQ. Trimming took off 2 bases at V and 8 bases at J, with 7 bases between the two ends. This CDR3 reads CASSLYWKPQHF. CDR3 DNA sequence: TGTGCCAGCAGCTTATACTGGAAGCCCCAGCATTTT.

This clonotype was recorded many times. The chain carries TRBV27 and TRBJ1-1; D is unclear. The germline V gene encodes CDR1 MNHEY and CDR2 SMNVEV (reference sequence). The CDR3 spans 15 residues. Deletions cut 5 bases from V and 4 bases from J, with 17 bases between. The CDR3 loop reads CASSDDLILGTEAFF. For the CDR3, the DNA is TGTGCCAGCAGTGACGATTTGATCTTGGGCACTGAAGCTTTCTTT.

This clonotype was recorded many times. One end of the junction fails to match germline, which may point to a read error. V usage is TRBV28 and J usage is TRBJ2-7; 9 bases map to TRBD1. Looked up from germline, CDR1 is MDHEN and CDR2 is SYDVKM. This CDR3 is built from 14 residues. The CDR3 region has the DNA TGTGCCAGCAGTTTATATGGGACAGGGCCATCTTTGCGCTTC. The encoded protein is CASSLYGTGPSLRF.

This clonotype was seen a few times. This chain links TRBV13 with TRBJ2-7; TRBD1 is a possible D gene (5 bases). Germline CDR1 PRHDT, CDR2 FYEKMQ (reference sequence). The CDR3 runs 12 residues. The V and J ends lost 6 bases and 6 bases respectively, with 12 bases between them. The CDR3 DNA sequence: TGTGCCAGCAGTCAAGAAGGGGTCGAGCAGTACTTC. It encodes CASSQEGVEQYF.

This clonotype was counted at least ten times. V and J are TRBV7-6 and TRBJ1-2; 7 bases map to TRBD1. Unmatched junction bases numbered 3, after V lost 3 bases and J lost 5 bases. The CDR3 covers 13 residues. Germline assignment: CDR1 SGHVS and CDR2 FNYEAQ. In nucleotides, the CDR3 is TGTGCCAGCAGCTTCGGACAGGCTTATGGCTACACCTTC. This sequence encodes CASSFGQAYGYTF.

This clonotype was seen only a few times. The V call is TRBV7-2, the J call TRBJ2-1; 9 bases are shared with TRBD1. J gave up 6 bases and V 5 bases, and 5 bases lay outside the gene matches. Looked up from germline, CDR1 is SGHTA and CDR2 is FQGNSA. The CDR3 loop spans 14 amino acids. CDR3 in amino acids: CASSLQGASNEQFF. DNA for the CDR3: TGTGCCAGCAGCCTACAGGGGGCTAGCAATGAGCAGTTCTTC.

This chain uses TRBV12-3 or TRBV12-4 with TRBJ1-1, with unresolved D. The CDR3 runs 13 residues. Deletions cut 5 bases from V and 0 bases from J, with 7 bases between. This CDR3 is CASSRHLNTEAFF. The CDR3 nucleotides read TGTGCCAGCAGTCGACATTTGAACACTGAAGCTTTCTTT.

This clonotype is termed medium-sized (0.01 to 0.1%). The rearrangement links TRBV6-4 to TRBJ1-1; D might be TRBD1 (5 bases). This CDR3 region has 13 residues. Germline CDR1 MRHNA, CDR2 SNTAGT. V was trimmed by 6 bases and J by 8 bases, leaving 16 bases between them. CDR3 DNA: TGTGCCAGCAGCGCCGGGGGAGGTTTCGAAGCTTTCTTT. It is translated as CASSAGGGFEAFF.

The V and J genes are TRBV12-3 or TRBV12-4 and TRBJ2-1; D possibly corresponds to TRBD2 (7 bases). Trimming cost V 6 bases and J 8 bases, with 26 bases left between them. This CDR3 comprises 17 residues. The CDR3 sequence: CASSSNRLANSGDEQFF. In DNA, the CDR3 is TGTGCCAGCAGCTCAAATAGACTAGCCAACTCAGGGGATGAGCAGTTCTTC.